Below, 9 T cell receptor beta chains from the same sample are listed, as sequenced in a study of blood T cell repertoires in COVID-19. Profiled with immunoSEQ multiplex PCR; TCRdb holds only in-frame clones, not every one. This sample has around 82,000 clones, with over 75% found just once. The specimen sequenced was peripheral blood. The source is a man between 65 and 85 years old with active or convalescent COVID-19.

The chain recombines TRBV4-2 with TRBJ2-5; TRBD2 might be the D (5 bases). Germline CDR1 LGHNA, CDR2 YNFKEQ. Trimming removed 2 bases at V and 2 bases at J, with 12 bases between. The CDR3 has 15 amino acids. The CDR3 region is CASSQRLPDQETQYF. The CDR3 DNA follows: TGTGCCAGCAGCCAACGACTACCAGATCAAGAGACCCAGTACTTC.

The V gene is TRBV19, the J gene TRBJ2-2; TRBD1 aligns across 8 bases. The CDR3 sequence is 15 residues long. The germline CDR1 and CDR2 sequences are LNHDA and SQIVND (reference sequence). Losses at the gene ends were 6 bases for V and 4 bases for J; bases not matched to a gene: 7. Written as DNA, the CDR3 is TGTGCCAGTAGGAGCGACAGGGGCCGCACCGGGGAGCTGTTTTTT. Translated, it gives CASRSDRGRTGELFF.

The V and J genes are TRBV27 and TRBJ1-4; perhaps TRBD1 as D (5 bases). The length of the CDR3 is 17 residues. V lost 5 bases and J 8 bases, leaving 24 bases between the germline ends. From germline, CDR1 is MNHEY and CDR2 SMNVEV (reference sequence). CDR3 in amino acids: CASSPPPGGRDKEKLFF. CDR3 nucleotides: TGTGCCAGCAGTCCGCCCCCGGGGGGAAGGGATAAGGAAAAACTGTTTTTT.

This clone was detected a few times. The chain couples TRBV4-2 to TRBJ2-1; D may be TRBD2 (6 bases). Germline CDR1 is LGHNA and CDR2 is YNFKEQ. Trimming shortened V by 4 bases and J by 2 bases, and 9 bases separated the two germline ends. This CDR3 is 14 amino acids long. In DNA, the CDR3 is TGTGCCAGCAGCCTTACGGGGGCCTACAATGAGCAGTTCTTC. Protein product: CASSLTGAYNEQFF.

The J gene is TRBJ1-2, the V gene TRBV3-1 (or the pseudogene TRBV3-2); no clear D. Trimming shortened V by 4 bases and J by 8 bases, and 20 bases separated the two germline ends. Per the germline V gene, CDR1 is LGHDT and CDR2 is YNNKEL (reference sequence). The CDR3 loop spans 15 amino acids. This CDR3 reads CASSRGGLHLIGYTF. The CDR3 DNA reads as TGTGCCAGCAGCCGAGGAGGACTGCACCTTATCGGCTACACCTTC.

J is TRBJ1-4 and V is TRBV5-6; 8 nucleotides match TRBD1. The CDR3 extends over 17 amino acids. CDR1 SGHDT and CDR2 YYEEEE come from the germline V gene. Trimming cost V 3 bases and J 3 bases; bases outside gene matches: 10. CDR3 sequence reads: CASSSVRTGRANEKLFF. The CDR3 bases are TGTGCCAGCAGCTCCGTTCGGACAGGGAGGGCTAATGAAAAACTGTTTTTT. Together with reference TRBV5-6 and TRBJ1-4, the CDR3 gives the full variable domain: DAGVTQSPTHLIKTRGQQVTLRCSPKSGHDTVSWYQQALGQGPQFIFQYYEEEERQRGNFPDRFSGHQFPNYSSELNVNALLLGDSALYLCASSSVRTGRANEKLFFGSGTQLSVL.

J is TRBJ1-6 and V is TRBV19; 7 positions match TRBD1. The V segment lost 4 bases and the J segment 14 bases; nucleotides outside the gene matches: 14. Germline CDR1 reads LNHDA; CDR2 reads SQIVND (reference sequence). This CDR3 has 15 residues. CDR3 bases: TGTGCCAGTAGTACCCGGGAGGGGGCCCTTATGACCCTCCACTTT. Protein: CASSTREGALMTLHF.

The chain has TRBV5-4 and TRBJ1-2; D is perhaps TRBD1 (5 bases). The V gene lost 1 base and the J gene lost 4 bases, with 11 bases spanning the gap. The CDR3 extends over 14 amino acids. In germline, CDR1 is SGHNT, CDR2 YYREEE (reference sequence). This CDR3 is CASSLPGGGYGYTF. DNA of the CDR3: TGTGCCAGCAGCTTGCCCGGGGGGGGCTATGGCTACACCTTC.

CDR3 sequence (DNA): TGTGCCAGCAGCTTAGTCGGGGGTTGGGCGTCACCCCTCCACTTT. This gives the protein CASSLVGGWASPLHF. The chain uses TRBV11-2 and TRBJ1-6; maybe TRBD1 (5 bases). Trimming left V 1 base short and J 10 bases short, with 14 bases between. The CDR3 has 15 residues. Germline V lookup: CDR1 SGHAT, CDR2 FQNNGV.